The clone carrying this T cell receptor beta chain appeared once. The antigen remains undetermined. Profiled with immunoSEQ multiplex PCR; TCRdb holds only in-frame clones, not every one. This sample has 350,000 to 500,000 clones; approximately 89% occur once, and the top ten carry over 2.5%. This sample is drawn from a study of Ad26.COV2.S vaccination and SARS-CoV-2 variants. The overall study: Ad26.COV2.S arm of COV1001 included the donor. Administration of Ad26.COV2.S was intramuscular, either once or twice 56 days apart. Study observations and caveats: Vaccine recipients posted higher spike-specific TCR breadth than their placebo counterparts.

Described treatment: roughly 18 received Ad26.COV2.S at low or high dose, single or two shots; 5 received placebo; per-sample allocation not given. Each sample was drawn 63 days after the first injection (of vaccine or placebo). A Boston donor was an adult aged 18-55 years. Trimming took 11 bases from V and 5 from J; bases not matched to a gene: 16. Germline loops: CDR1 MDHEN, CDR2 SYDVKM. The CDR3 totals 15 residues. This TCR was sampled from a person between 18 and 65 years old who received the Ad26.COV2.S COVID-19 vaccine or a placebo. This specimen was peripheral blood, taken in a trial of Ad26.COV2.S vaccine versus placebo. This rearrangement joins TRBV28 to TRBJ1-1; 8 bases match TRBD1. The CDR3 nucleotides read TGTGCCGTCCGGCTCACCGGGACAGGAAGAACTGAAGCTTTCTTT. It is translated as CAVRLTGTGRTEAFF. The entire variable domain, with the rest obtained from reference TRBV28 and TRBJ1-1, is as follows: DVKVTQSSRYLVKRTGEKVFLECVQDMDHENMFWYRQDPGLGLRLIYFSYDVKMKEKGDIPEGYSVSREKKERFSLILESASTNQTSMYLCAVRLTGTGRTEAFFGQGTRLTVV.